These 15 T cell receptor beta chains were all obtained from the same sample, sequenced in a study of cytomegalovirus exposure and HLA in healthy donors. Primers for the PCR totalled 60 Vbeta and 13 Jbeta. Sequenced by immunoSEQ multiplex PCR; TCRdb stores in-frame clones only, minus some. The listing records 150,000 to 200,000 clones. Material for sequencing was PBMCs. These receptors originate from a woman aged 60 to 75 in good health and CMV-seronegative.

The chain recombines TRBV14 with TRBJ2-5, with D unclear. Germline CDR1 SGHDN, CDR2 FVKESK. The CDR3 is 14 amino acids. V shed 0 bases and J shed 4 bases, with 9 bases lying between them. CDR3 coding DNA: TGTGCCAGCAGCCAAGACCGCCTAAGAGAGACCCAGTACTTC. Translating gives CASSQDRLRETQYF.

The CDR3 nucleotides are TGTGCCAGCAGCGTAGCGGGGTACAATGAGCAGTTCTTC. It specifies CASSVAGYNEQFF. The chain is built from TRBV9 and TRBJ2-1, with a weak D call TRBD2 (5 bases). The V end lost 0 bases, the J end lost 4 bases, and 5 bases lay between the germline ends. CDR1 SGDLS and CDR2 YYNGEE come from the germline V gene. The CDR3 extends over 13 amino acids.

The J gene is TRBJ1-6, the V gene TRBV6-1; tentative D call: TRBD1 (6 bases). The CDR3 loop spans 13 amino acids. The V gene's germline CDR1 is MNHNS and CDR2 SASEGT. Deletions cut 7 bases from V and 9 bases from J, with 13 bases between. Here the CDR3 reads CASIGQFGSPLHF. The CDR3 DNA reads TGTGCCAGCATTGGACAGTTCGGTTCACCCCTCCACTTT.

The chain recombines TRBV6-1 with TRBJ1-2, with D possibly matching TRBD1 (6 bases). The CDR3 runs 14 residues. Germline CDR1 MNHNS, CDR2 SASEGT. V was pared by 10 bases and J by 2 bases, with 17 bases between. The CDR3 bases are TGTGCCACCACGACAGGAACGGGCAACTATGGCTACACCTTC. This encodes CATTTGTGNYGYTF.

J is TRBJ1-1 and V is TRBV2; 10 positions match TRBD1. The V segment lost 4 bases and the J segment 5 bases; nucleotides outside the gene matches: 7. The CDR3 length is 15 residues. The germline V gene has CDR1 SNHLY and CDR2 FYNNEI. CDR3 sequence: CASSGGQGRGTEAFF. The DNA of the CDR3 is TGTGCCAGCAGTGGGGGACAGGGGAGGGGGACTGAAGCTTTCTTT. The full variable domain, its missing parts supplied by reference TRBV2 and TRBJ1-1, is EPEVTQTPSHQVTQMGQEVILRCVPISNHLYFYWYRQILGQKVEFLVSFYNNEISEKSEIFDDQFSVERPDGSNFTLKIRSTKLEDSAMYFCASSGGQGRGTEAFFGQGTRLTVV.

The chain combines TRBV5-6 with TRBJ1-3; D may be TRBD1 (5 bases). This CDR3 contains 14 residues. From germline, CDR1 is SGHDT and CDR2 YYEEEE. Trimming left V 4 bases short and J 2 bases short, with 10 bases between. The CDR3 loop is CASSRGFAGNTIYF. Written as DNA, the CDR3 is TGTGCCAGCAGCAGGGGATTCGCTGGAAACACCATATATTTT. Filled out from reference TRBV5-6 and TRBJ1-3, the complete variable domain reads DAGVTQSPTHLIKTRGQQVTLRCSPKSGHDTVSWYQQALGQGPQFIFQYYEEEERQRGNFPDRFSGHQFPNYSSELNVNALLLGDSALYLCASSRGFAGNTIYFGEGSWLTVV.

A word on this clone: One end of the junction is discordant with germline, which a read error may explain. CDR3 sequence: CASSTSEGVDF. CDR3 coding DNA: TGTGCCAGCAGCACTTCAGAGGGGGTCGACTTT. V and J are TRBV5-4 and TRBJ1-1, with D perhaps matching TRBD1 (6 bases). In germline, CDR1 is SGHNT, CDR2 YYREEE (reference sequence). The CDR3 length is 11 residues.

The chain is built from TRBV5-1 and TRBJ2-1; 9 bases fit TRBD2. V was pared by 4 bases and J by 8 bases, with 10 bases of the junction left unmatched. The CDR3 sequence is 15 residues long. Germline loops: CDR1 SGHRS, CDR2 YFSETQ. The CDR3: CASSPAAGGADEQFF. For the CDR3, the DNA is TGCGCCAGCAGCCCCGCAGCGGGAGGCGCGGATGAGCAGTTCTTC.

In DNA, the CDR3 is TGTGCCATCAGTGGCGAGGGTCTAACTAGCACAGATACGCAGTATTTT. Protein sequence: CAISGEGLTSTDTQYF. V and J are TRBV10-3 and TRBJ2-3, with D tentatively TRBD2 (5 bases). The CDR3 length is 16 residues. CDR1 ENHRY and CDR2 SYGVKD come from the germline V gene. The V and J ends lost 4 bases and 0 bases respectively, with 14 bases between them.

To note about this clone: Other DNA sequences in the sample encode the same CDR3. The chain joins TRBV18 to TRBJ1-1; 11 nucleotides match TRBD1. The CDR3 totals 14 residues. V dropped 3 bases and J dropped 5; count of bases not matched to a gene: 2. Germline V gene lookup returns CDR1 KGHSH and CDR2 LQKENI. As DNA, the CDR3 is TGTGCCAGCTCACCGGGACAGGGGGGAACTGAAGCTTTCTTT. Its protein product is CASSPGQGGTEAFF.

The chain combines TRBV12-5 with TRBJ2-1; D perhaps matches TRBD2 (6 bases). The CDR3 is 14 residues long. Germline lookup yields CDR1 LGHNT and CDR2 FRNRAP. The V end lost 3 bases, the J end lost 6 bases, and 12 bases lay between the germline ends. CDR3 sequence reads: CASGLQRAINEQFF. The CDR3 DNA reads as TGTGCTAGTGGTTTACAGCGGGCCATCAATGAGCAGTTCTTC.

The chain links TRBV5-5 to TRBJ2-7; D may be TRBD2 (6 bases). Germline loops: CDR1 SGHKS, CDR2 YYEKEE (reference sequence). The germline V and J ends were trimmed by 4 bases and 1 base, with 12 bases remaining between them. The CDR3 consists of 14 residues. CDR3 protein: CASSGSGSSYEQYF. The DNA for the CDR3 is TGTGCCAGCAGCGGTAGCGGTTCTTCCTACGAGCAGTACTTC.

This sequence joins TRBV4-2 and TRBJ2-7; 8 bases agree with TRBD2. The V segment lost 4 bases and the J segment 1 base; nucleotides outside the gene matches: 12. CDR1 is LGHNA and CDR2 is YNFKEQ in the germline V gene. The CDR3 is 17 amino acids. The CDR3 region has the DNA TGTGCCAGCAGCCTTCTTTGGACTAGCTTTTCGTCCTACGAGCAGTACTTC. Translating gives CASSLLWTSFSSYEQYF.

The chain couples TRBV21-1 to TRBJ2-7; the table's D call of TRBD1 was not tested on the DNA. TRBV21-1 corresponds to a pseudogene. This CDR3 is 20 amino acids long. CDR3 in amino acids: CASSKGRTRNRDRGTYEQYF. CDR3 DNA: TGTGCCAGCAGCAAAGGACGTACACGAAACCGGGACAGGGGGACCTACGAGCAGTACTTC.

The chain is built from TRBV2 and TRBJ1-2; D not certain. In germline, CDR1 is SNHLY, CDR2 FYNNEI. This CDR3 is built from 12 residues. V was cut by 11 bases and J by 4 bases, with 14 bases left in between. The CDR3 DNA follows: TGTGCCCAATCCCCGGGTTCCTATGGCTACACCTTC. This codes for CAQSPGSYGYTF.